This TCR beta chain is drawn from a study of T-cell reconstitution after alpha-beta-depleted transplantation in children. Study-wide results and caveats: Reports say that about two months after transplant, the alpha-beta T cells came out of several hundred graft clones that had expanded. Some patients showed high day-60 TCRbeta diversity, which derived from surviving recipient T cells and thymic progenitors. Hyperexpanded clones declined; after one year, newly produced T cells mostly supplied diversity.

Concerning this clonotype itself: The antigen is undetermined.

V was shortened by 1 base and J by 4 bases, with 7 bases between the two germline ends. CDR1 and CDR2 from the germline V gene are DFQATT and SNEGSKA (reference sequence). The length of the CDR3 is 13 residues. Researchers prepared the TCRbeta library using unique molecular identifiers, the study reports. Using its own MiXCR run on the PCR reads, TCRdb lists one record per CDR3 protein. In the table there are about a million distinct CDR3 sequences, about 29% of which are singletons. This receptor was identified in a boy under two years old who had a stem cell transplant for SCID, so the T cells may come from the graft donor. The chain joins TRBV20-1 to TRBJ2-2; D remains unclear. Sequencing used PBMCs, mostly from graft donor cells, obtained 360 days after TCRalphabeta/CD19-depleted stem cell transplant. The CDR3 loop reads CSARVAITGELFF. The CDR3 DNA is TGCAGTGCTAGAGTCGCTATCACCGGGGAGCTGTTTTTT.